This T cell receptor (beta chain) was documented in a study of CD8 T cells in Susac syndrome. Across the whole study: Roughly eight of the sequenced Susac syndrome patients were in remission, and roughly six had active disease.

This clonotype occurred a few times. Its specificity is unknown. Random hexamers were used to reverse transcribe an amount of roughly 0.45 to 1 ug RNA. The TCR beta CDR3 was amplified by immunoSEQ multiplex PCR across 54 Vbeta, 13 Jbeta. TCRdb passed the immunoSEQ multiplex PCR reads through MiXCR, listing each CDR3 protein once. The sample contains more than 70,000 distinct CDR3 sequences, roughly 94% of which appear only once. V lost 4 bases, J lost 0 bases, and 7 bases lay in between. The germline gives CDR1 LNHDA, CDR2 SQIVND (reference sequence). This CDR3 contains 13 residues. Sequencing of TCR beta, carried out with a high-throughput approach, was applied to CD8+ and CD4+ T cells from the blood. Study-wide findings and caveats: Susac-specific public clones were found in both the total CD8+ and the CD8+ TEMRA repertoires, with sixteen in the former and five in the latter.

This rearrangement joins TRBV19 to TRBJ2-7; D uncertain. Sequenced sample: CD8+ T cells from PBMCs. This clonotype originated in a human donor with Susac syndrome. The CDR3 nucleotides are TGTGCCAGTAGTAGAAGGGACTCCTACGAGCAGTACTTC. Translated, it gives CASSRRDSYEQYF. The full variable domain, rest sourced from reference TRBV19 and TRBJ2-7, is DGGITQSPKYLFRKEGQNVTLSCEQNLNHDAMYWYRQDPGQGLRLIYYSQIVNDFQKGDIAEGYSVSREKKESFPLTVTSAQKNPTAFYLCASSRRDSYEQYFGPGTRLTVT.